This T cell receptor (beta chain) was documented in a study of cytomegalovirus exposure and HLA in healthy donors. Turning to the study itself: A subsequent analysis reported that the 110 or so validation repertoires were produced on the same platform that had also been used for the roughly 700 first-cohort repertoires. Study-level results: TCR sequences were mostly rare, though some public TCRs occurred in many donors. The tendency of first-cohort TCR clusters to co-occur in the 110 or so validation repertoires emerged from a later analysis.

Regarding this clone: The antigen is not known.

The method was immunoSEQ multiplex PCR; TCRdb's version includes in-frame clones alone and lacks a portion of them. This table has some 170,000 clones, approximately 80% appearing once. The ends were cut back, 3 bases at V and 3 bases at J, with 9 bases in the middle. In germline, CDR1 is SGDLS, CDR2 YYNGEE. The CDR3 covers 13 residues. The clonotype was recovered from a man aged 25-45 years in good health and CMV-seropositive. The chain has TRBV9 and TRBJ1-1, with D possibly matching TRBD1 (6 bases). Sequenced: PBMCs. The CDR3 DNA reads TGTGCCAGCAGCGAGCAGGGGCACACTGAAGCTTTCTTT. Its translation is CASSEQGHTEAFF.